This T cell receptor beta chain stems from a study of blood T cells in healthy people across ages. In the study overall: The capture of about one barcoded beta molecule per two T cells was achieved by template switching. Findings and limits, study-wide: Unknown donor CMV status possibly confounded expanded clonotype changes. One million T cells yielded diversity estimates that were considered underestimates.

This clonotype was observed a handful of times. Its specificity is not known. The length of the CDR3 is 14 residues. V lost 7 bases, J lost 4 bases, and 14 bases lay in between. Germline CDR1 is LNHNV and CDR2 is YYDKDF (reference sequence). Combining a sample-barcoded 5' primer with a J-beta primer mix, a second PCR ran for roughly 7 to 12 cycles. The template-switch adaptor was a 5' adaptor with 12 random nucleotides. It tagged each cDNA molecule. Each CDR3 protein is one row after TCRdb ran MiXCR on the 5' RACE reads. The sample shows 550,000 to 750,000 distinct CDR3 sequences, under 25% of them seen only once.

This TCR came from a man between 70 and 80 years old in good health. The chain joins TRBV15 to TRBJ1-5; D gene uncertain. Sequenced: blood. CDR3 coding DNA: TGTGCCACCACCGAATGGGGTCTGAATCAGCCCCAGCATTTT. Its protein is CATTEWGLNQPQHF.